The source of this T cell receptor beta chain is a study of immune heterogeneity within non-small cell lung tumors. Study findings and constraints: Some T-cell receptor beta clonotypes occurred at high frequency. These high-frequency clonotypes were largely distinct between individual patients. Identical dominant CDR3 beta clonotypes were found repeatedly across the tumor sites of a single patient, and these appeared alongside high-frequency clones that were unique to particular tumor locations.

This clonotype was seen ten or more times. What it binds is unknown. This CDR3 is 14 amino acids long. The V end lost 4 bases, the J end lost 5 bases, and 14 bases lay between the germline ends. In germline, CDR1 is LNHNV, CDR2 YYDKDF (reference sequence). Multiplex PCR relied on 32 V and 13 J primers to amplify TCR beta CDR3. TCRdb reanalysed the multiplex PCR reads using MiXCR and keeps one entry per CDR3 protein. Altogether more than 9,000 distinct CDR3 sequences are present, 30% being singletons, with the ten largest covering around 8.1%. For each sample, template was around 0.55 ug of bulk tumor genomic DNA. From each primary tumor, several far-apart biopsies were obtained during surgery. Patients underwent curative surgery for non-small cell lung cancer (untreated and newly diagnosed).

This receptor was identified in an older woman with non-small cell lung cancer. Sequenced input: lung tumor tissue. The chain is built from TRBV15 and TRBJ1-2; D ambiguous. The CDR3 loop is CATSMHNGLYGYTF. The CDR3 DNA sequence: TGTGCCACCAGCATGCACAACGGACTTTATGGCTACACCTTC.